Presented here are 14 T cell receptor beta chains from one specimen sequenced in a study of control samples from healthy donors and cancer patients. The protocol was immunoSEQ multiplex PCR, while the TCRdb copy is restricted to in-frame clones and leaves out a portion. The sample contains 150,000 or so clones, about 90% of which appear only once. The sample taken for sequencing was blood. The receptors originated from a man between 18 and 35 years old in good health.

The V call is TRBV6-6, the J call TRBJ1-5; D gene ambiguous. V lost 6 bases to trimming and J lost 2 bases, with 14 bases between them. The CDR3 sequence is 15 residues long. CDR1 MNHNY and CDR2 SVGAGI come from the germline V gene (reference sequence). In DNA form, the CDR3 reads TGTGCCAGCAGGTCGACTGGGATGGGCAATCAGCCCCAGCATTTT. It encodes CASRSTGMGNQPQHF.

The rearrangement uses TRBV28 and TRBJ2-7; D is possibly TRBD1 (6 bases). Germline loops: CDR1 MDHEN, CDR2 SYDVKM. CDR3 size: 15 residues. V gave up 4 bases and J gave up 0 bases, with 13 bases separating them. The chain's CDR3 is CASSSSGASSYEQYF. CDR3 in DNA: TGTGCCAGCAGTTCGTCAGGGGCGAGCTCCTACGAGCAGTACTTC.

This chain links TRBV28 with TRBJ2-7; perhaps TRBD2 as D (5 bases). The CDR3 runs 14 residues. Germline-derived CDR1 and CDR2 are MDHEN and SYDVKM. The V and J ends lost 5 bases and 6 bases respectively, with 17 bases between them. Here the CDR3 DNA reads TGTGCCAGCAGTACTCACCGGGATTCCCTCGAGCAGTACTTC. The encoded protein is CASSTHRDSLEQYF. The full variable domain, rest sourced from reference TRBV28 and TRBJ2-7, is DVKVTQSSRYLVKRTGEKVFLECVQDMDHENMFWYRQDPGLGLRLIYFSYDVKMKEKGDIPEGYSVSREKKERFSLILESASTNQTSMYLCASSTHRDSLEQYFGPGTRLTVT.

CDR3 sequence (DNA): TGTGCCAGCAGTTACTCAAACGGCGAAGCTTTCTTT. This codes for CASSYSNGEAFF. This rearrangement joins TRBV6-2 or TRBV6-3 to TRBJ1-1; unclear D gene. V was pared by 0 bases and J by 8 bases, with 7 bases between. CDR1 is MNHEY and CDR2 is SVGEGT in the germline V gene. The CDR3 consists of 12 residues.

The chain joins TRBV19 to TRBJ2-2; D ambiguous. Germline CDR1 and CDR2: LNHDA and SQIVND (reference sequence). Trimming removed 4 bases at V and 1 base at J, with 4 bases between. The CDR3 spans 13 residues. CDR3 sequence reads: CASSTGNTGELFF. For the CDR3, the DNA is TGTGCCAGTAGTACTGGGAACACCGGGGAGCTGTTTTTT.

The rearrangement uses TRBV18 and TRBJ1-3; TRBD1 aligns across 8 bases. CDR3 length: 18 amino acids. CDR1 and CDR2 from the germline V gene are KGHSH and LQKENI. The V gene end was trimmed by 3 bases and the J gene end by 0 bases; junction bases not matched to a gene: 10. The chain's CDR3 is CASSPRKTGVYSGNTIYF. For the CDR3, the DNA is TGTGCCAGCTCACCCCGAAAGACAGGGGTATACTCTGGAAACACCATATATTTT.

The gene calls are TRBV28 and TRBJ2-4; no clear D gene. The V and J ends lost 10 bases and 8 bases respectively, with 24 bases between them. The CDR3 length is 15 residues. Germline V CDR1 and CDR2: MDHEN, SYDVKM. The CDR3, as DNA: TGTGCCACCTCACGGGCGCCCTCGCAGGATTACATTCAGTACTTC. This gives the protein CATSRAPSQDYIQYF.

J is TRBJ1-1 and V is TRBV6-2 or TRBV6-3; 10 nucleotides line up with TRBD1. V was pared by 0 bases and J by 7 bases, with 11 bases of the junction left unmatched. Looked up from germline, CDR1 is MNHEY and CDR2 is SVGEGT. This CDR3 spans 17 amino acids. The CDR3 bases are TGTGCCAGCAGTTACTCCCGTCTAGGGGACAGGGGCAATGAAGCTTTCTTT. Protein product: CASSYSRLGDRGNEAFF.

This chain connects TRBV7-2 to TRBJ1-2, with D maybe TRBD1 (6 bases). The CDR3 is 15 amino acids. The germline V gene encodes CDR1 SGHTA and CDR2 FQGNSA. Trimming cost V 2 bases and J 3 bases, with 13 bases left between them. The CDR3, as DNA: TGTGCCAGCAGCTTATTTGGGGGGCTTCACTATGGCTACACCTTC. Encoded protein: CASSLFGGLHYGYTF.

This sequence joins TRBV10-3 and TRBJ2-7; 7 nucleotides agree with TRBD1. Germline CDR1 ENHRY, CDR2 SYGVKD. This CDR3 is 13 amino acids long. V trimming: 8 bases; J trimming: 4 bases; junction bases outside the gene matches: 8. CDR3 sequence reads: CAIQTGVGYEQYF. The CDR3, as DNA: TGTGCCATCCAAACAGGGGTGGGTTACGAGCAGTACTTC.

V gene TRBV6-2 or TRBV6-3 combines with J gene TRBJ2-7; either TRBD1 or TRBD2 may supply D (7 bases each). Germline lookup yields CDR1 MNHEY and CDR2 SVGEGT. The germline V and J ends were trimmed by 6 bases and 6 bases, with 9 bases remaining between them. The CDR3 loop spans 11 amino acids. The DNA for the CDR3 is TGTGCCAGCAGCAGGGGGGGCGAGCAGTACTTC. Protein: CASSRGGEQYF.

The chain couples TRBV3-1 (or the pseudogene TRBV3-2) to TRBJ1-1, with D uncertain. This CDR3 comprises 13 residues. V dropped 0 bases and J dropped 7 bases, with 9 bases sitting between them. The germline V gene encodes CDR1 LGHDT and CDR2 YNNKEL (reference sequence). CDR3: CASSQDVAVEAFF. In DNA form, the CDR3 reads TGTGCCAGCAGCCAAGATGTTGCAGTTGAAGCTTTCTTT.

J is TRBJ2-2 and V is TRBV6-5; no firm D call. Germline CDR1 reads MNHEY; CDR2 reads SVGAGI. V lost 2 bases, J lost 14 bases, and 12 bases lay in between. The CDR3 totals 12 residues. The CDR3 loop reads CASSYGPKELFF. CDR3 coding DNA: TGTGCCAGCAGTTACGGGCCCAAGGAACTGTTTTTT.

The DNA for the CDR3 is TGTGCCTTCCCGGGGTATGGCTACACCTTC. Protein: CAFPGYGYTF. The rearrangement joins TRBV11-3 to TRBJ1-2; D is ambiguous. The V gene lost 11 bases and the J gene lost 5 bases, with 9 bases spanning the gap. Germline V CDR1 and CDR2: SGHNT, YENEEA. CDR3 size: 10 residues.